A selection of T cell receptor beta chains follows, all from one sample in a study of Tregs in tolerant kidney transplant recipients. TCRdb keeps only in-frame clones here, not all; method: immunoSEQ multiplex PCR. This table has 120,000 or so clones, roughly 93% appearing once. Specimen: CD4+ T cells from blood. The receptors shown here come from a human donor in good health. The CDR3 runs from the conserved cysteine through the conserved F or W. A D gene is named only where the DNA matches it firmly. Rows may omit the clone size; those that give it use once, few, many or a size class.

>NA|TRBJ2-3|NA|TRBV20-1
TGCAGTGCGGCCATAGATACGCAGTATTTT
CSAAIDTQYF
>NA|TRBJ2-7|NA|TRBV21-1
TGTGCCAGCAGCCCTGCGAGAAACGAGCAGTACTTC
CASSPARNEQYF
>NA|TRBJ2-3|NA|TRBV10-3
TGTGCCATCAGTGAGCCAAACACAGATACGCAGTATTTT
CAISEPNTDTQYF
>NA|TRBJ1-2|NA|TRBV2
TGTGCCAGCAAAGGGGCGTCCGTGGTCTATGGCTACACCTTC
CASKGASVVYGYTF
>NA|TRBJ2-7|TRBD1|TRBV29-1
TGCAGCGTTGCACAGGGGTTCTACGAGCAGTACTTC
CSVAQGFYEQYF
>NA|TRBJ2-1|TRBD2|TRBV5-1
TGCGCCAGCAGCTCCAGCGGGAGGGCCGGGCGGTCCTACAATGAGCAGTTCTTC
CASSSSGRAGRSYNEQFF
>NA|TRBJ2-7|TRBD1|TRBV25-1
TGTGCCAGCAGTGGCCTGACAGGGGTTATGTACGAGCAGTACTTC
CASSGLTGVMYEQYF
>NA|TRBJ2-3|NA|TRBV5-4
TGTGCCAGCAGCCCCGGCGGTCAGGGGGGTGGAGATACGCAGTATTTT
CASSPGGQGGGDTQYF
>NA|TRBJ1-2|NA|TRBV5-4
TGTGCCAGCAGCTTGAGAGGAGTCGCCAACTATGGCTACACCTTC
CASSLRGVANYGYTF
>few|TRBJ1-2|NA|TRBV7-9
TGTGCCAGCAGCGCTCGGACCCAAGACTATGGCTACACCTTC
CASSARTQDYGYTF
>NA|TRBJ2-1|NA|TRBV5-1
TGCGCCAGCAGCTTGGGGTCGGGACTCCATGGGAATGAGCAGTTCTTC
CASSLGSGLHGNEQFF
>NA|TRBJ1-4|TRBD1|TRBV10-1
TGCGCCAGCAGTACGGACAGGGGGACGGAAAAACTGTTTTTT
CASSTDRGTEKLFF
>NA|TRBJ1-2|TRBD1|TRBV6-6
TGTGCCAGCAGTTTCCTTTCCGGGACAGGGGGCTATGGCTACACCTTC
CASSFLSGTGGYGYTF
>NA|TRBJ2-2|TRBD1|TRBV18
TGTGCCAGCTCCAGGAGAGGGGGCAACACCGGGGAGCTGTTTTTT
CASSRRGGNTGELFF
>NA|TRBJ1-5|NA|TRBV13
TGTGCCAGCAGCCCCGCCCTAGCTCAGCCCCAGCATTTT
CASSPALAQPQHF
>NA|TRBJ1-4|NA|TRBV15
TGTGCCACCAGCAGGGCGAATTACAATGAAAAACTGTTTTTT
CATSRANYNEKLFF
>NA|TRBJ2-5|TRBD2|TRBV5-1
TGCGCCAGCAGCTTGGTGGGGGGGACGGAGACCCAGTACTTC
CASSLVGGTETQYF
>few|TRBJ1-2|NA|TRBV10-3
TGTGCCATCAGTGCCAGGGACTATGGCTACACCTTC
CAISARDYGYTF
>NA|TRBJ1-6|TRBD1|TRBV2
TGTGCCAGCAGTCCGGACAGGGTGAATTCACCCCTCCACTTT
CASSPDRVNSPLHF
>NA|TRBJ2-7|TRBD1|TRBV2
TGTGCCAGCAGTGAAGGCCCAGGGGGAAACTCCTACGAGCAGTACTTC
CASSEGPGGNSYEQYF
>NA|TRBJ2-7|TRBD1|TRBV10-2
TGCGCCACCCGTTCCGGGACAGGGCTCTACGAGCAGTACTTC
CATRSGTGLYEQYF
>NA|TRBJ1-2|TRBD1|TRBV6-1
TGTGCCAGCAGTGAGGGACAGGCAAACTATGGCTACACCTTC
CASSEGQANYGYTF
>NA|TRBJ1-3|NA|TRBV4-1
TGCGCCAGCAGCCAAGCCTTCAAGGGCAGTGGAAACACCATATATTTT
CASSQAFKGSGNTIYF
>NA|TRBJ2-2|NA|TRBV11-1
TGTGCCAGCAGCTTAGGTGGGCGGAACACCGGGGAGCTGTTTTTT
CASSLGGRNTGELFF
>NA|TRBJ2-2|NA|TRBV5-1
TGCGCCAGCAGCTTGGGAGGGCTCAACACCGGGGAGCTGTTTTTT
CASSLGGLNTGELFF
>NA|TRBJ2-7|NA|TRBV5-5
TGTGCCAGCAGCGGCCACCTCGGGGCAGGCTCCTACGAGCAGTACTTC
CASSGHLGAGSYEQYF
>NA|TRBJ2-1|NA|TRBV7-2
TGTGCCAGCAGCCTAATTTCCTACAATGAGCAGTTCTTC
CASSLISYNEQFF
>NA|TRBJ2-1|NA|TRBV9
TGTGCCAGCAGCGTAGCAGGGATTAATGAGCAGTTCTTC
CASSVAGINEQFF
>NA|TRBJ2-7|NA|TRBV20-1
TGCAGTGCTGGCCTGTACGAGCAGTACTTC
CSAGLYEQYF
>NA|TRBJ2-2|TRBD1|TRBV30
TGTGCCTGGGGGACAGGGTTCGGCACCGGGGAGCTGTTTTTT
CAWGTGFGTGELFF
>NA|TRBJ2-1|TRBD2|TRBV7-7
TGTGCTAGCAGCGCCACAAGGGCTAGCGGGGGTAATGAGCAGTTCTTC
CASSATRASGGNEQFF
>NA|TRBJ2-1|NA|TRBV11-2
TGTGCCAGCACCATTCAAGGACCAATAAACAATGAGCAGTTCTTC
CASTIQGPINNEQFF
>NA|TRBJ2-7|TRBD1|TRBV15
TGTGCCACCAGCAGAGGTCCAGGGGGAGCCTACGAGCAGTACTTC
CATSRGPGGAYEQYF
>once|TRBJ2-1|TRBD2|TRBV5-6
TGTGCCAGCAGCTTGGCGGGCCTAGCGGGCCTCTACAATGAGCAGTTCTTC
CASSLAGLAGLYNEQFF
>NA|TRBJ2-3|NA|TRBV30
TGTGCCTGGAGTGGGGGTTACACAGATACGCAGTATTTT
CAWSGGYTDTQYF
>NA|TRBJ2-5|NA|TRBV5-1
TGCGCCAGCTGTACACAACCCGGTGAGGAGACCCAGTACTTC
CASCTQPGEETQYF
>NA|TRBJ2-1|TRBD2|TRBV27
TGTGCCAGCAGTTCCGCCCCGGGACTAGCGGGGACAAACAATGAGCAGTTCTTC
CASSSAPGLAGTNNEQFF
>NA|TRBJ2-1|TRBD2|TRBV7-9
TGTGCCAGCAGCTTAGAATGGGCGGGAGGGCCAAGAAATGAGCAGTTCTTC
CASSLEWAGGPRNEQFF
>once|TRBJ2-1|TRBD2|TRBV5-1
TGCGCCAGCAGCTTGGGCGGGGGCTCCTACAATGAGCAGTTCTTC
CASSLGGGSYNEQFF
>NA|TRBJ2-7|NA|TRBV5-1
TGCGCCAGCAGCGTGGGATCGAGCAGGGACTACGAGCAGTACTTC
CASSVGSSRDYEQYF
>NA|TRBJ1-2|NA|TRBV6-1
TGTGCCAGCAGTGTCGAGGGTATCCTCTATGGCTACACCTTC
CASSVEGILYGYTF
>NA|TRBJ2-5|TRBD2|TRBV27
TGTGCCAGCAGCCCAGAAGGGACTAGCGGGAATGATTTAGAGACCCAGTACTTC
CASSPEGTSGNDLETQYF
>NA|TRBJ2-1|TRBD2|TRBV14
TGTGCCAGCAGCCAAGCCGGGAGGTTCGTTGAGCAGTTCTTC
CASSQAGRFVEQFF